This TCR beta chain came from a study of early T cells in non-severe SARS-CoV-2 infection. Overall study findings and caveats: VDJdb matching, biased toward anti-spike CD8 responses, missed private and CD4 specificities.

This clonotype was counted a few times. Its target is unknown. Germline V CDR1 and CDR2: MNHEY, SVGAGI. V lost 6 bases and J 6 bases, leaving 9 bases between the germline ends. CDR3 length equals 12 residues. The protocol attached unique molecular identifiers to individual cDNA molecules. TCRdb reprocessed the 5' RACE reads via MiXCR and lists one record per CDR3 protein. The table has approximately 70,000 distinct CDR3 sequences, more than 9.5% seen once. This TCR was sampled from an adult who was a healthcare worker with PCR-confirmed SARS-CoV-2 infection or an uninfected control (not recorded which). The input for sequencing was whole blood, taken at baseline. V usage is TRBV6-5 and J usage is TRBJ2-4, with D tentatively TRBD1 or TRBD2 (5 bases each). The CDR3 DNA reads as TGTGCCAGCAGCGAGGGGACAAACATTCAGTACTTC. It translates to CASSEGTNIQYF.